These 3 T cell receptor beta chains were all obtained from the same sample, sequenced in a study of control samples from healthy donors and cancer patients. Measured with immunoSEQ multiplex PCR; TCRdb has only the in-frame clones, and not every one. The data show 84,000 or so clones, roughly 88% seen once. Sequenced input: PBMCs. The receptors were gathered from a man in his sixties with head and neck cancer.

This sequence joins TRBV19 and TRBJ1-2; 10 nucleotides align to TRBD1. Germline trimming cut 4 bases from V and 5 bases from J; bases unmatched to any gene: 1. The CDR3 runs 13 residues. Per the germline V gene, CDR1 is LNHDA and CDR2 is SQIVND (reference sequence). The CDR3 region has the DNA TGTGCCAGTAGTACGGGACAGGGGTATGGCTACACCTTC. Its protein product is CASSTGQGYGYTF.

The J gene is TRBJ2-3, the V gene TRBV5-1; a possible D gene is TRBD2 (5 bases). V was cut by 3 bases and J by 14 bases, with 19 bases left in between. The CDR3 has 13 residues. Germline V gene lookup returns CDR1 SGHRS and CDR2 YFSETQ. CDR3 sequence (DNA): TGCGCCAGCAGCTACGCGACGCCGGGATTAGGGTATTTT. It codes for CASSYATPGLGYF.

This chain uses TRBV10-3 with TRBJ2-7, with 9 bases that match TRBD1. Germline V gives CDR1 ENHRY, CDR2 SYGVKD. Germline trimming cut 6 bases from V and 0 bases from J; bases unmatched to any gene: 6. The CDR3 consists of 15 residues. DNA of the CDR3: TGTGCCATCAGCCCGGGACAGGGATTCTCCTACGAGCAGTACTTC. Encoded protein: CAISPGQGFSYEQYF.